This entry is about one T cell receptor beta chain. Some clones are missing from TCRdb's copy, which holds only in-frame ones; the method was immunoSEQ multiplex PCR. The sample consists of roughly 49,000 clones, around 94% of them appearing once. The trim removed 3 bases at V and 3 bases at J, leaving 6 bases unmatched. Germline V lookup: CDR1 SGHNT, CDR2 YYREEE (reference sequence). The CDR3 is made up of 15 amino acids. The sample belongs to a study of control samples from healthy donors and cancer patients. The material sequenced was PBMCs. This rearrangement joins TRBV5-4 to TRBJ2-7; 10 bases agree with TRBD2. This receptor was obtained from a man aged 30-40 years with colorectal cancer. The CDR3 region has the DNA TGTGCCAGCAGCTCTGGACTAGCGGAACGCTACGAGCAGTACTTC. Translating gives CASSSGLAERYEQYF.